Shown below are 29 T cell receptor beta chains from a single sample sequenced in a study of regulatory T cells in long-lasting Graves disease. To make TCR beta libraries, researchers used iRepertoire HTBI primers and Arm-PCR of CDR3 regions. TCRdb passed the multiplex PCR reads through MiXCR, listing each CDR3 protein once. The sample lists 350,000 to 400,000 distinct CDR3 sequences, 15% to 20% seen once, with roughly 21% in the top ten. Time point defined: newly diagnosed GD, antithyroid drugs for less than 3 months. PBMCs were the source of the RNA used for TCR sequencing. The same sample was also studied in work on T cells in Graves' hyperthyroidism and ophthalmopathy.

The source was peripheral blood mononuclear cells (PBMCs), collected at new diagnosis, from a patient treated with antithyroid drugs. Source of these receptors: a woman younger than 30 with Graves disease.

The chain carries TRBV25-1 and TRBJ1-3; D perhaps matches TRBD1 (5 bases). The V gene's germline CDR1 is MGHDK and CDR2 SYGVNS. The V end was cut by 0 bases, the J end by 1 base, with 13 bases between. There are 17 residues in the CDR3. CDR3 in DNA: TGTGCCAGCAGTGAATATTCGGGGGGATCGTCTGGAAACACCATATATTTT. Amino acid sequence: CASSEYSGGSSGNTIYF.

Ten or more counts support this clonotype. The rearrangement joins TRBV12-3 or TRBV12-4 to TRBJ1-1, with 7 nucleotides matching TRBD1. The CDR3 runs 14 residues. V shed 5 bases and J 11 bases; nucleotides not matched to a gene: 14. Here the CDR3 DNA reads TGTGCCAGCAGTACCCGACAGGGTTCGATGAGGGCTTTCTTT. The encoded protein is CASSTRQGSMRAFF.

This clonotype came up a few times. With a far larger clone one base away, a read error is the likely cause. The V call is TRBV11-2, the J call TRBJ2-3; the D gene is possibly TRBD1 (6 bases). The CDR3 loop spans 13 amino acids. V was clipped by 4 bases and J by 4 bases, with 9 bases between them. Looked up from germline, CDR1 is SGHAT and CDR2 is FQNNGV. The CDR3 DNA is TGTGCCAGCAGCTCGGGACAATCAGATACGCAGTATTTT. Translation: CASSSGQSDTQYF.

This clonotype was seen at least ten times. This chain joins TRBV5-1 and TRBJ2-2; the match to TRBD2 covers 8 bases. V gave up 3 bases and J gave up 3 bases; unmatched junction bases: 1. This CDR3 region has 14 residues. CDR1 and CDR2 (germline): SGHRS, YFSETQ. CDR3 coding DNA: TGCGCCAGCAGCTCACTAGCGGACACCGGGGAGCTGTTTTTT. Translating it yields CASSSLADTGELFF.

The gene calls are TRBV11-2 and TRBJ2-1; 8 bases line up with TRBD2. The CDR3 is 14 amino acids. Germline V CDR1 and CDR2: SGHAT, FQNNGV. After removal of 2 bases from V and 9 bases from J, the junction contained 6 bases not matched to a gene. The CDR3 coding sequence is TGTGCCAGCAGCTTATCTAGCGGGTCTATTGAGCAGTTCTTC. Translation: CASSLSSGSIEQFF.

This clonotype was seen many times. V and J are TRBV2 and TRBJ2-3; unclear D gene. Trimming stripped 10 bases from V and 2 bases from J, with 13 bases between. CDR1 SNHLY and CDR2 FYNNEI come from the germline V gene. The CDR3 consists of 13 residues. CDR3 amino acids: CATQGLPTDTQYF. The CDR3 nucleotides read TGTGCCACTCAAGGCCTGCCCACAGATACGCAGTATTTT.

The genes are TRBV9 and TRBJ2-7; TRBD1 matches at 9 bases. The CDR3 sequence is 15 residues long. In germline, CDR1 is SGDLS, CDR2 YYNGEE. Unmatched junction bases numbered 10, after V lost 4 bases and J lost 5 bases. Here the CDR3 DNA reads TGTGCCAGCAGCCCACCAGGGACAGGGAACCACGAGCAGTACTTC. Amino acid sequence: CASSPPGTGNHEQYF.

This clonotype has a count of ten or more. This chain joins TRBV7-3 and TRBJ2-2; D is unresolved. The CDR3 sequence is 15 residues long. Looked up from germline, CDR1 is SGHTA and CDR2 is FQGTGA. V shed 2 bases and J shed 5 bases, with 12 bases lying between them. In DNA form, the CDR3 reads TGTGCCAGCAGCTTATTTGGTGGTGGTACCGGGGAGCTGTTTTTT. Translation gives CASSLFGGGTGELFF.

This clonotype was counted at least ten times. DNA for the CDR3: TGTGCCTGGAGTGGGACAGGGAATACTGAAGCTTTCTTT. The encoded protein is CAWSGTGNTEAFF. The V call is TRBV30, the J call TRBJ1-1; 8 bases match TRBD1. CDR3 size: 13 residues. After removal of 1 base from V and 5 bases from J, the junction contained 3 bases not matched to a gene. Germline-derived CDR1 and CDR2 are GTSNPN and SVGIG (reference sequence).

The rearrangement links TRBV3-1 to TRBJ1-2; 9 nucleotides line up with TRBD1. V trimming: 3 bases; J trimming: 5 bases; junction bases outside the gene matches: 7. Germline V gives CDR1 LGHDT, CDR2 YNNKEL (reference sequence). The CDR3 length is 15 residues. The CDR3 loop reads CASSHPRTGVYGYTF. In DNA form, the CDR3 reads TGTGCCAGCAGCCATCCGCGGACAGGGGTGTATGGCTACACCTTC.

The chain joins TRBV7-9 to TRBJ2-3; 14 bases map to TRBD2. The germline CDR1 and CDR2 sequences are SEHNR and FQNEAQ (reference sequence). V lost 5 bases and J lost 6; bases outside the gene matches: 7. The CDR3 length is 16 residues. Written as DNA, the CDR3 is TGTGCCAGCAGCGCGGGGGGACTAGCGGGAGATGATACGCAGTATTTT. This gives the protein CASSAGGLAGDDTQYF.

The chain has TRBV6-1 and TRBJ1-4, with a possible D match to TRBD1 (5 bases). The CDR3 runs 14 residues. CDR1 is MNHNS and CDR2 is SASEGT in the germline V gene. Between the trimmed V and J ends, which lost 7 bases and 5 bases, there was a span of 14 bases. The CDR3 region has the DNA TGTGCCAGCACCCCCCGGGACGGGAATGAAAAACTGTTTTTT. This encodes CASTPRDGNEKLFF.

On this clonotype itself: This may arise from a read error, as a much more abundant clone is one base away. This rearrangement joins TRBV27 to TRBJ1-2, with D hard to call. Germline V CDR1 and CDR2: MNHEY, SMNVEV (reference sequence). This CDR3 is built from 16 residues. The CDR3 is CANSLSLRNPTYGYTF. The CDR3 DNA reads as TGTGCCAACAGTTTATCCCTCCGGAACCCAACCTATGGCTACACCTTC.

The gene calls are TRBV6-2 or TRBV6-3 and TRBJ2-3; D gene unclear. Trimming removed 0 bases at V and 6 bases at J, with 10 bases between. Germline CDR1 reads MNHEY; CDR2 reads SVGEGT. This CDR3 has 14 residues. The CDR3 is CASSYSSLVDTQYF. CDR3 DNA: TGTGCCAGCAGTTACTCGTCTCTGGTGGATACGCAGTATTTT.

This clonotype was observed a few times. J is TRBJ2-5 and V is TRBV9, with a possible D match to TRBD1 (5 bases). Germline-derived CDR1 and CDR2 are SGDLS and YYNGEE. Trimming removed 1 base at V and 4 bases at J, with 11 bases between. This CDR3 is built from 14 residues. DNA of the CDR3: TGTGCCAGCAGCGTAACGCCAGGGTCAGAGACCCAGTACTTC. As protein: CASSVTPGSETQYF.

This clonotype was observed many times. The chain employs TRBV28 and TRBJ2-5; the D gene is possibly TRBD1 (6 bases). V lost 2 bases to trimming and J lost 1 base, with 11 bases between them. Germline CDR1 reads MDHEN; CDR2 reads SYDVKM. CDR3 length: 15 residues. Here the CDR3 DNA reads TGTGCCAGCAGTTTAGTTAAAGGGGGCCAAGAGACCCAGTACTTC. Translation gives CASSLVKGGQETQYF.

Only a few counts were recorded for this clonotype. CDR3 region: CASSEAPSRPQYF. CDR3 coding DNA: TGTGCCAGCAGTGAAGCGCCCTCTAGACCCCAGTACTTC. The chain combines TRBV6-1 with TRBJ2-7; D not resolved. Deletions cut 0 bases from V and 10 bases from J, with 13 bases between. CDR3 size: 13 residues. CDR1 and CDR2 from the germline V gene are MNHNS and SASEGT.

This chain joins TRBV9 and TRBJ2-2, with 7 bases fitting TRBD1. This CDR3 comprises 16 residues. V was pared by 4 bases and J by 4 bases, with 10 bases of the junction left unmatched. Germline-derived CDR1 and CDR2 are SGDLS and YYNGEE. The CDR3 loop reads CASSSHPGGSTGELFF. CDR3 nucleotide sequence: TGTGCCAGCAGCTCCCACCCAGGGGGAAGCACCGGGGAGCTGTTTTTT.

The chain uses TRBV15 and TRBJ1-2; D might be TRBD1 (5 bases). Trimming shortened V by 3 bases and J by 8 bases, and 19 bases separated the two germline ends. CDR1 and CDR2 (germline): LNHNV, YYDKDF (reference sequence). CDR3 length: 15 residues. The DNA for the CDR3 is TGTGCCACCAGCAGGGACGGGACCCCCTCTATGGGCTACACCTTC. Its translation: CATSRDGTPSMGYTF.

This chain joins TRBV7-2 and TRBJ1-6, with TRBD1 matching over 7 bases. Germline values: CDR1 SGHTA, CDR2 FQGNSA. This CDR3 has 17 amino acids. J gave up 5 bases and V 6 bases, and 13 bases lay outside the gene matches. The CDR3 region is CASRILQGGQDNSPLHF. CDR3 sequence (DNA): TGTGCCAGCAGGATATTGCAGGGGGGACAAGATAATTCACCCCTCCACTTT.

This clonotype was seen only a few times. The V and J genes are TRBV4-2 and TRBJ2-2; the D is unclear. Trimming took off 0 bases at V and 6 bases at J, with 5 bases between the two ends. The CDR3 is 13 residues long. Germline CDR1 LGHNA, CDR2 YNFKEQ. As DNA, the CDR3 is TGTGCCAGCAGCCAAGATCGGGCCGGGGAGCTGTTTTTT. Protein product: CASSQDRAGELFF.

In its sample, this clonotype was seen many times. The chain employs TRBV11-2 and TRBJ2-5, with D uncertain. CDR1 and CDR2 (germline): SGHAT, FQNNGV. The V end was cut by 5 bases, the J end by 6 bases, with 16 bases between. The CDR3 totals 14 residues. CDR3 amino acids: CASSPRTEQKTQYF. CDR3 nucleotides: TGTGCCAGCAGCCCTCGCACGGAACAAAAGACCCAGTACTTC.

A word on this clonotype: This could be a read error, since a much larger clone is one nucleotide away. The CDR3 loop reads CASSPGPGSTDTQYF. The CDR3 region has the DNA TGTGCCAGCAGCCCTGGGCCAGGGAGCACAGATACGCAGTATTTT. The chain recombines TRBV5-5 with TRBJ2-3, with D possibly being TRBD1 (5 bases). V gave up 4 bases and J gave up 0 bases, with 12 bases separating them. Germline CDR1 and CDR2: SGHKS and YYEKEE (reference sequence). The CDR3 is made up of 15 amino acids.

Only a few counts were recorded for this clonotype. This chain links TRBV14 with TRBJ1-4; D remains unclear. V lost 0 bases, J lost 8 bases, and 16 bases lay in between. The CDR3 is made up of 16 amino acids. Germline CDR1 is SGHDN and CDR2 is FVKESK. The CDR3 is CASSQDTLGVGEKLFF. Written as DNA, the CDR3 is TGTGCCAGCAGCCAAGATACGCTGGGAGTTGGAGAAAAACTGTTTTTT.

This clonotype was counted a few times. CDR3 protein: CASRTSWGSNEQFF. The CDR3 DNA is TGTGCCAGCAGGACTAGCTGGGGGAGCAATGAGCAGTTCTTC. The genes are TRBV12-3 or TRBV12-4 and TRBJ2-1; 7 nucleotides agree with TRBD2. CDR3 size: 14 residues. V lost 6 bases and J lost 6; bases outside the gene matches: 8.

The chain employs TRBV7-8 and TRBJ2-2; D is uncertain. Germline CDR1 reads SGHVS; CDR2 reads FQNEAQ. The CDR3 loop spans 14 amino acids. V was trimmed by 2 bases and J by 5 bases, leaving 9 bases between them. The CDR3 spells CASSLNTPTGELFF. The CDR3 DNA sequence: TGTGCCAGCAGCTTAAACACCCCAACCGGGGAGCTGTTTTTT. The variable domain in full, completed from reference TRBV7-8 and TRBJ2-2, reads GAGVSQSPRYKVAKRGQDVALRCDPISGHVSLFWYQQALGQGPEFLTYFQNEAQLDKSGLPSDRFFAERPEGSVSTLKIQRTQQEDSAVYLCASSLNTPTGELFFGEGSRLTVL.

The chain is built from TRBV4-2 and TRBJ1-3; D call uncertain. Trimming took off 0 bases at V and 0 bases at J, with 9 bases between the two ends. The V gene's germline CDR1 is LGHNA and CDR2 YNFKEQ. CDR3 length equals 16 residues. CDR3 loop: CASSQDLASSGNTIYF. CDR3 DNA: TGTGCCAGCAGCCAAGATTTGGCAAGCTCTGGAAACACCATATATTTT.

This chain connects TRBV20-1 to TRBJ1-2; the D is unclear. The CDR3 runs to 13 residues. Trimming left V 4 bases short and J 0 bases short, with 9 bases between. Germline V CDR1 and CDR2: DFQATT, SNEGSKA (reference sequence). CDR3 bases: TGCAGTGCTACCCGAGAGGCTAACTATGGCTACACCTTC. Translation gives CSATREANYGYTF.

This clonotype has a count of ten or more. The chain uses TRBV18 and TRBJ1-1; D unresolved. The V and J ends lost 4 bases and 6 bases respectively, with 9 bases between them. CDR1 KGHSH and CDR2 LQKENI come from the germline V gene. The CDR3 contains 12 residues. CDR3 in amino acids: CASSLRVSEAFF. DNA for the CDR3: TGTGCCAGCTCACTGAGGGTATCTGAAGCTTTCTTT.